This T cell receptor beta chain was sequenced in a study of T cell repertoires in cytomegalovirus infection. Study-level information: It was the public TCR beta signatures that indicated both CMV infection and matching HLA type.

MiXCR was run by TCRdb on the reads, yielding one entry per CDR3 protein. The table shows fewer than 850,000 distinct CDR3 sequences, with about 29% occurring only once. Study-wide points: The ex vivo response showed dominance by HLA-C-restricted CMV-specific TCR beta clonotypes.

Trimming at V came to 5 bases and at J to 4 bases, leaving 5 bases not matched to a gene. The CDR3 extends over 14 amino acids. CDR1 is SGHTA, CDR2 FQGNSA, per germline. This clonotype occurred many times. Antigen: not known. The material sequenced was cultured CD8+ T cells from PBMCs, taken from culture after CMV antigen stimulation. The receptor was derived from a human donor in good health (CMV status not recorded). Some clones in this sample may be carry-over from other donors' samples. The rearrangement uses TRBV7-2 and TRBJ2-7, with 10 bases lining up with TRBD2. CDR3 sequence reads: CASSPAGGTYEQYF. In DNA, the CDR3 is TGTGCCAGCAGCCCAGCGGGGGGGACTTACGAGCAGTACTTC.